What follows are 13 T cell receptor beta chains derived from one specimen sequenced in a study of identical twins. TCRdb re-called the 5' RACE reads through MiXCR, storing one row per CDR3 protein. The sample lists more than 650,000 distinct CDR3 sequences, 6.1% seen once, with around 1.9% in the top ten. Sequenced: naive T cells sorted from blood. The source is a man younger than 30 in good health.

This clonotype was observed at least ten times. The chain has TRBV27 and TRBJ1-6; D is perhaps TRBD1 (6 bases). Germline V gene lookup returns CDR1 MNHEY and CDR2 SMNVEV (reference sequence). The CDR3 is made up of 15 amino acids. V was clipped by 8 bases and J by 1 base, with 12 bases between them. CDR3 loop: CASGPQGSYNSPLHF. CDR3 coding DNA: TGTGCCAGCGGTCCACAGGGTTCCTATAATTCACCCCTCCACTTT.

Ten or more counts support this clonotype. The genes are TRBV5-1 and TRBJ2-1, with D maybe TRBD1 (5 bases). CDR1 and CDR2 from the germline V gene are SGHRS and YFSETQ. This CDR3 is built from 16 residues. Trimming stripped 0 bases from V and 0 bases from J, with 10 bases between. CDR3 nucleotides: TGCGCCAGCAGCTTGGCCACAGGTAGCTCCTACAATGAGCAGTTCTTC. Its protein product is CASSLATGSSYNEQFF.

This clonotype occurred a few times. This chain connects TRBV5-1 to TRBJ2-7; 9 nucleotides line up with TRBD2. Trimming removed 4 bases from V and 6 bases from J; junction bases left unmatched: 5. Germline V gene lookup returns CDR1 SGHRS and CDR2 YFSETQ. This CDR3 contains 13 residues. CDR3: CASSVGTSSEQYF. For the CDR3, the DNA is TGCGCCAGCAGCGTTGGGACTAGCTCCGAGCAGTACTTC.

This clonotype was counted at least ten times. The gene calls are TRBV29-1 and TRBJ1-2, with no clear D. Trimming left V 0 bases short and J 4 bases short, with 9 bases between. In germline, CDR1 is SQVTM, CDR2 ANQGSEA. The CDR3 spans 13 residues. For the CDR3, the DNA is TGCAGCGTTGAAGACGCACCCTCCTATGGCTACACCTTC. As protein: CSVEDAPSYGYTF.

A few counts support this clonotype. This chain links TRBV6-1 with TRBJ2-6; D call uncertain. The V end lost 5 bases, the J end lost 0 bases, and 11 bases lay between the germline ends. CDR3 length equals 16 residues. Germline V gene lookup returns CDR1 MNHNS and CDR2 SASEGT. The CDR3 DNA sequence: TGTGCCAGCAGTAGCCAGATCCTCTCTGGGGCCAACGTCCTGACTTTC. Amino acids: CASSSQILSGANVLTF.

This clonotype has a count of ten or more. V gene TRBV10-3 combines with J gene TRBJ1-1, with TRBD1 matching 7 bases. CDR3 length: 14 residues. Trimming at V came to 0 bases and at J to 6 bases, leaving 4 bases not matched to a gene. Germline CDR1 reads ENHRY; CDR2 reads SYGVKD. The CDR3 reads CAISESGGRAEAFF. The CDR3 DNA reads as TGTGCCATCAGTGAGTCAGGGGGCCGTGCTGAAGCTTTCTTT.

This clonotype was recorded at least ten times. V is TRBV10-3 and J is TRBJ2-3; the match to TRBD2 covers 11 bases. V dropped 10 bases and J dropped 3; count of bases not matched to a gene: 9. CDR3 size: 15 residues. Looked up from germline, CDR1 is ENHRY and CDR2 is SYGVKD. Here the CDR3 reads CATSSSSGRTDTQYF. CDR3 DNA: TGTGCCACCTCCTCTTCTAGCGGGAGGACAGATACGCAGTATTTT.

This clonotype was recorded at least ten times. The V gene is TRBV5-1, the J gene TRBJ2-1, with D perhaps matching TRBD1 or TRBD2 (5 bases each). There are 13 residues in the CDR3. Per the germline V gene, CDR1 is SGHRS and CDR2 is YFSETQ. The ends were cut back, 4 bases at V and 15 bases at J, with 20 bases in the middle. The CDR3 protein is CASSPSREAGGFF. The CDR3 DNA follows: TGCGCCAGCAGCCCTTCTCGAGAGGCTGGGGGGTTCTTC.

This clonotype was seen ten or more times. The CDR3 nucleotides read TGTGCCAGCCGAACGGGGACAGAGAACACTGAAGCTTTCTTT. It encodes CASRTGTENTEAFF. The chain carries TRBV12-3 or TRBV12-4 and TRBJ1-1; 7 bases map to TRBD1. Germline trimming cut 8 bases from V and 1 base from J; bases unmatched to any gene: 7. The CDR3 contains 14 residues.

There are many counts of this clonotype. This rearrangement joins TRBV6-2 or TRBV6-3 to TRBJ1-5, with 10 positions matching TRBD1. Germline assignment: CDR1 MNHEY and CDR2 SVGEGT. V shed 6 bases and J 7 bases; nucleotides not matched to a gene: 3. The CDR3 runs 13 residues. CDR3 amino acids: CASRPGQGQPQHF. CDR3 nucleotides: TGTGCCAGCAGGCCGGGACAGGGGCAGCCCCAGCATTTT.

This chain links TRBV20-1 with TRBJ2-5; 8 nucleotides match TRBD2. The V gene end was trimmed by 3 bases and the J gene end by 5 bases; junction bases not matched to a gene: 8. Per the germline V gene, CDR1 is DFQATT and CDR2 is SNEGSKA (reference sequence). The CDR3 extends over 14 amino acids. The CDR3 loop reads CSASIAGGRETQYF. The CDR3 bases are TGCAGTGCTAGTATCGCGGGAGGCCGGGAGACCCAGTACTTC.

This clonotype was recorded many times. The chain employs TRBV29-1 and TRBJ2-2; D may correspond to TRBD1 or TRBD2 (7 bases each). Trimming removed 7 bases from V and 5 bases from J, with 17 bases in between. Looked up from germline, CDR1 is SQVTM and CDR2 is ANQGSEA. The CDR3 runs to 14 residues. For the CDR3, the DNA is TGCAGCGCCCAGGGGGGGGCAAGGACCGGGGAGCTGTTTTTT. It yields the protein CSAQGGARTGELFF.

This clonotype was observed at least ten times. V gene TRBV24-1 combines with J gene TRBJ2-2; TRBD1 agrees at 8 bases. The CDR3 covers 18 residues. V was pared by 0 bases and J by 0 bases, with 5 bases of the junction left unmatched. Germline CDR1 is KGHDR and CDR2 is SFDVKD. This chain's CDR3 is CATSDLRGQETNTGELFF. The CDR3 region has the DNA TGTGCCACCAGTGATTTGAGGGGACAGGAGACGAACACCGGGGAGCTGTTTTTT.